Below, 5 T cell receptor beta chains from the same sample are listed, as sequenced in a study of T cells in localized non-small cell lung cancer. Assay: immunoSEQ multiplex PCR; the TCRdb copy retains only in-frame clones and omits some. Counted here are roughly 40,000 clones, more than 85% occurring once; the ten biggest clones make up about 4%. The sample was peripheral blood, taken before any cancer treatment. These receptors all stem from a man aged 18 to 49 with stage I lung adenocarcinoma.

This clone showed up just a few times. The gene calls are TRBV6-6 and TRBJ1-6, with no clear D. This CDR3 region has 12 residues. Germline assignment: CDR1 MNHNY and CDR2 SVGAGI (reference sequence). The germline V and J ends were trimmed by 6 bases and 7 bases, with 7 bases remaining between them. The CDR3 spells CASRLENSPLHF. The CDR3 region has the DNA TGTGCCAGCAGGTTAGAGAATTCACCCCTCCACTTT.

The J gene is TRBJ1-6, the V gene TRBV7-3; D unclear. The CDR3 covers 13 residues. Trimming took off 1 base at V and 10 bases at J, with 8 bases between the two ends. CDR1 and CDR2 (germline): SGHTA, FQGTGA. The CDR3 sequence is CASSLMADSPLHF. The CDR3 nucleotides read TGTGCCAGCAGCTTAATGGCGGACTCACCCCTCCACTTT.

The gene calls are TRBV9 and TRBJ1-5; D gene uncertain. V gave up 0 bases and J gave up 3 bases, with 7 bases separating them. From germline, CDR1 is SGDLS and CDR2 YYNGEE. The CDR3 runs 14 residues. This chain's CDR3 is CASSVGADNQPQHF. The CDR3 region has the DNA TGTGCCAGCAGCGTAGGGGCAGACAATCAGCCCCAGCATTTT.

The rearrangement uses TRBV7-8 and TRBJ1-2; 9 positions agree with TRBD1. The CDR3 contains 16 residues. V lost 1 base, J lost 4 bases, and 7 bases stayed unmatched. CDR1 and CDR2 (germline): SGHVS, FQNEAQ. CDR3 sequence reads: CASSLGTPGQGYGYTF. In DNA, the CDR3 is TGTGCCAGCAGCTTAGGGACGCCGGGACAGGGCTATGGCTACACCTTC.

The count of this clone is one. The rearrangement links TRBV19 to TRBJ2-5; TRBD2 matches 7 bases. CDR3 size: 15 residues. The germline CDR1 and CDR2 sequences are LNHDA and SQIVND (reference sequence). V lost 6 bases and J lost 0; bases outside the gene matches: 7. The CDR3, as DNA: TGTGCCAGTAGGGGCGGGGGAGTTTACCAAGAGACCCAGTACTTC. It specifies CASRGGGVYQETQYF.